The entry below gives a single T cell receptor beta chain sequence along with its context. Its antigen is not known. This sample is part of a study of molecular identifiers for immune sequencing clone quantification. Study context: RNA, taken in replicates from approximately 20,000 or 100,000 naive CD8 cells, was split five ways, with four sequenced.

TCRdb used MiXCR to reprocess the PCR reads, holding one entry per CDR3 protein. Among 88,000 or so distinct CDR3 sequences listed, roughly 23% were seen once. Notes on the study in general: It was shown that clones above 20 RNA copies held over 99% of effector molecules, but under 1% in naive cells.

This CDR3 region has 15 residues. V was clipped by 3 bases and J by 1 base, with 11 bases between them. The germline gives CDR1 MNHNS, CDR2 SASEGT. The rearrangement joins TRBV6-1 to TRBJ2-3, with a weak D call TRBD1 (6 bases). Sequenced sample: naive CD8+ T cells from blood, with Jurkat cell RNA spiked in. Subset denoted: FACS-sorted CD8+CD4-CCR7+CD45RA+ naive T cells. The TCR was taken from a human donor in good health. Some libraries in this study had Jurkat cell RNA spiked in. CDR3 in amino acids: CASSDRGSGTDTQYF. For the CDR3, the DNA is TGTGCCAGCAGTGACAGGGGTTCAGGCACAGATACGCAGTATTTT.